Listed here is a single T cell receptor beta chain. No antigen is known for it. No base quality values were provided; no much bigger clone lies one nucleotide off. Library construction relied on 5' RACE. Sequencing used an Illumina HiSeq 2500. A second PCR of about 7 to 12 cycles was run with a J-beta primer mix and a sample-barcoded 5' primer. A unique molecular identifier was introduced onto each TCR beta cDNA molecule by a template-switch 5' adaptor carrying 12 random nucleotides. At least 3 million CDR3-containing paired-end reads were obtained from each sample. The Mint cDNA synthesis kit, primed by a TRBC-specific oligonucleotide, was used to synthesize first-strand cDNA from all RNA. Following uracil-DNA glycosylase treatment, all cDNA underwent a first 18-cycle PCR with the universal primers M1SS and BC2_uni_R. Per the source publication's procedure: For normalization, 1 million high-quality reads, each with a distinct molecular identifier, were randomly selected from each sample. Instead of being binned into consensus sequences, reads with shared molecular identifiers were discarded. MiTCR, run with a Q25 quality threshold and the strictest error-elimination algorithm, handled CDR3 identification, clonotype clustering and error correction. A nonparametric unseen species model using Euler transformation provided a lower-bound estimate of total TCR beta diversity. In-frame beta chains were kept once TCRdb had trimmed the public reads at Q25 with fastp and called clones with MiXCR. Rows are combined by CDR3 protein, so each entry shows the most common genes and DNA. TCRdb's processing, not the authors' own work, is the source of the V and J calls. In all, the sample holds approximately 770,000 distinct CDR3 sequences, and roughly 64% of those were seen once. Clones ranked in the top ten supply 22% of the sample.

The roughly 42 donors, aged roughly 6 to 90 years, were systemically healthy Caucasian individuals from Russia. Each donor gave roughly 9 milliliters of peripheral blood, drawn into EDTA-treated Vacutainer tubes. Ficoll-Paque density-gradient centrifugation was used to isolate PBMCs, with at least 6.5 million per sample. Trizol reagent was used to extract total RNA from PBMCs, with at least 5.5 micrograms per sample. The percentages of naive CD45RAhigh/CD27high T cells were determined by flow cytometry on a PBMC aliquot from every donor. This sample is drawn from a study of blood T cells in healthy people across ages (dated by TCRdb to about 2015). Regarding the research as a whole: In model experiments, template switching captured roughly one uniquely barcoded TCR beta cDNA molecule for every two T cells. The study measured age-related changes in TCR beta repertoire diversity using deep sequencing normalized with unique cDNA molecular identifiers. Donors of different ages were randomly distributed across sequencing lanes to avoid experimental bias. Four age groups were formed from the donors: young (average around 15 years), middle-aged (approximately 41), aged (about 62) and long-lived (more than 75). Using the same blood draw, the study looked at two additional independent replicas of 1 million unique cDNA reads for two donors, one aged 18 to 30 and the other aged 80 or older. Paper-wide results and their limitations: Donor CMV infection status was unknown, potentially confounding age-related changes in expanded clonotypes. Bulk unsorted PBMC profiling prevented conclusive comparison of naive and antigen-experienced compartments. As age increased, observed TCR beta diversity per million T cells dropped in a roughly linear way, and a significant reduction was already evident by age about 40. Compared with the aged group, the long-lived group had more naive CD4+ T cells, fewer expanded clones and increased TCR diversity, a pattern suggesting age selection. Estimates of total diversity from one million sequenced T cells were regarded as lower bounds and underestimates. There was a strong correlation between observed TCR beta diversity and the percentage of naive T cells measured by flow cytometry.

The sample taken for sequencing was blood. The receptor comes from a man aged 25-40 years in good health.

The DNA is as follows: TGTGCCAGCAGCCGGGACGGATCCGAAGCTTTCTTT. It is translated as CASSRDGSEAFF. The chain joins TRBV7-9 to TRBJ1-1; a tentative D call is TRBD1 (5 bases match). At the junction V is shortened by 5 bases and J by 8 bases, with 12 bases in between. Measured from the cysteine to the phenylalanine, the CDR3 is 12 residues long. Only CDR3 DNA is held: 36 bases, read in frame from base 1. From a lookup of the germline V gene (reference sequence), CDR1 and CDR2 are SEHNR and FQNEAQ.